This entry describes one T cell receptor beta chain. These data belong to a study of blood T cell repertoires in COVID-19. In the original processing: Estimates of nucleated cell counts were drawn from the amplification of reference gene primers. Using immunoSEQ multiplex PCR, the repertoire was profiled, and TCRdb retains in-frame clones only, with some absent. Clone size and V and J calls were adopted from that table, with D and trimming inferred from the DNA. Of 100,000 to 150,000 clones in the sample, around nine tenths are singletons; the top ten hold about 2.1%. The length of the CDR3 is 16 residues. V lost 2 bases, J lost 0 bases, and 10 bases lay in between. CDR1 and CDR2 from the germline V gene are MNHEY and SVGEGT.

The rearrangement links TRBV6-2 or TRBV6-3 to TRBJ1-4; D ambiguous. The sequenced sample was peripheral blood. The source is a woman aged 45-59 years with acute or convalescent COVID-19. CDR3 DNA sequence: TGTGCCAGCAGTTACAGTCGGGGAGCAACTAATGAAAAACTGTTTTTT. It yields the protein CASSYSRGATNEKLFF.